The rows below give T cell receptor beta chains drawn from one sample of a study of cytomegalovirus exposure and HLA in healthy donors. Libraries were prepared by immunoSEQ multiplex PCR; TCRdb keeps only in-frame clonotypes and omits some of them. Here the sample spans 150,000 to 160,000 clones, around 82% being singletons. Sequencing used PBMCs. Every receptor here comes from a woman in her forties or fifties in good health and CMV-seropositive. Each CDR3 is given with its conserved first and last residue. The D gene is left open where the match is weak. Where a row states a size, it is once, few, many or the class of an expanded clone; other rows omit it.

D gene,J gene,V gene,clone size,CDR3 protein,CDR3 DNA
TRBD1,TRBJ1-2,TRBV5-4,-,CASSLEGQGASSTF,TGTGCCAGCAGCTTGGAGGGACAGGGGGCTAGTAGCACCTTC
-,TRBJ2-1,TRBV29-1,-,CSGHLRGGRRSTNEQFF,TGCAGCGGACACCTAAGGGGGGGCCGGCGCAGTACCAATGAGCAGTTCTTC
-,TRBJ2-1,TRBV7-2,-,CASSLLQGWARFF,TGTGCCAGCAGCTTATTGCAGGGGTGGGCCCGGTTCTTC
TRBD1,TRBJ1-5,TRBV6-1,-,CASSAPGQGLSGQPQHF,TGTGCCAGCAGTGCCCCGGGACAGGGTCTGTCGGGTCAGCCCCAGCATTTT
TRBD2,TRBJ2-7,TRBV5-4,-,CASSLEAGGPLEQYF,TGTGCCAGCAGCTTGGAGGCGGGGGGGCCCCTCGAGCAGTACTTC
TRBD1,TRBJ2-7,TRBV27,few,CASSPSTGGKSYEQYF,TGTGCCAGCAGTCCCTCGACAGGGGGCAAATCCTACGAGCAGTACTTC
TRBD1,TRBJ1-2,TRBV9,-,CASNPGTGFGYGYTF,TGTGCCAGCAACCCCGGGACAGGATTTGGCTATGGCTACACCTTC
-,TRBJ2-2,TRBV4-2,-,CASSQESGNTGELFF,TGTGCCAGCAGCCAAGAATCCGGGAACACCGGGGAGCTGTTTTTT
TRBD1,TRBJ2-3,TRBV13,once,CASSLYRGRADTQYF,TGTGCCAGCAGCTTATACAGGGGGCGGGCAGATACGCAGTATTTT
-,TRBJ1-2,TRBV12-5,-,CASGLTPPGGADGYTF,TGTGCTAGTGGTTTGACCCCACCCGGGGGGGCGGATGGCTACACCTTC
-,TRBJ1-1,TRBV7-3,-,CASSLQVNTEAFF,TGTGCCAGCAGTTTACAGGTGAACACTGAAGCTTTCTTT
TRBD1,TRBJ2-7,TRBV7-9,-,CASSPPRQGNYEQYF,TGTGCCAGCAGCCCGCCCCGACAGGGTAACTACGAGCAGTACTTC
TRBD1,TRBJ1-2,TRBV7-9,-,CASSTGTGYGYTF,TGTGCCAGCAGCACCGGGACAGGGTATGGCTACACCTTC
-,TRBJ2-7,TRBV6-5,-,CASTEQGQQYF,TGTGCCAGCACCGAACAGGGTCAGCAGTACTTC
-,TRBJ1-2,TRBV2,-,CASSEASYGYTF,TGTGCCAGCAGTGAAGCTTCGTATGGCTACACCTTC
TRBD1,TRBJ1-1,TRBV29-1,-,CSARTGANTEAFF,TGCAGCGCACGGACAGGGGCAAACACTGAAGCTTTCTTT
TRBD1,TRBJ2-7,TRBV6-1,-,CASSEGRGNAYEQYF,TGTGCCAGCAGTGAAGGCAGGGGGAATGCCTACGAGCAGTACTTC
-,TRBJ1-5,TRBV19,-,CASRIIEGIGRNQPQHF,TGTGCCAGTAGGATAATTGAGGGTATCGGACGCAATCAGCCCCAGCATTTT
-,TRBJ1-3,TRBV7-6,once,CASSPRRASGNTIYF,TGTGCCAGCAGCCCACGCAGGGCTTCTGGAAACACCATATATTTT
TRBD2,TRBJ2-3,TRBV9,-,CASSVRGGSTTDTQYF,TGTGCCAGCAGCGTCCGCGGGGGAAGCACCACAGATACGCAGTATTTT
-,TRBJ2-7,TRBV7-9,few,CASSLDYYEQYF,TGTGCCAGCAGCTTAGACTACTACGAGCAGTACTTC
TRBD2,TRBJ2-3,TRBV9,-,CASSGGGLDTDTQYF,TGTGCCAGCAGCGGGGGGGGACTCGACACAGATACGCAGTATTTT
-,TRBJ2-7,TRBV6-9,-,CASRWDSLFSYEQYF,TGTGCCAGCAGGTGGGACTCCCTATTCTCCTACGAGCAGTACTTC
-,TRBJ1-2,TRBV7-2,once,CASSLTDSNYGYTF,TGTGCCAGCAGCTTGACCGACAGCAACTATGGCTACACCTTC
TRBD1,TRBJ1-3,TRBV9,-,CASSDRGYGNTIYF,TGTGCCAGCAGCGACAGGGGGTATGGAAACACCATATATTTT
-,TRBJ2-1,TRBV7-9,-,CASSFARSSYNEQFF,TGTGCCAGCAGCTTTGCGAGGAGCTCCTACAATGAGCAGTTCTTC
-,TRBJ1-1,TRBV5-1,-,CASSTDQGLNTEAFF,TGCGCCAGCAGCACCGACCAGGGATTGAACACTGAAGCTTTCTTT
-,TRBJ1-1,TRBV2,-,CASSEARGGTNTEAFF,TGTGCCAGCAGTGAAGCGCGGGGGGGCACTAACACTGAAGCTTTCTTT
-,TRBJ2-1,TRBV19,-,CASSIVGAPYNEQFF,TGTGCCAGTAGTATAGTGGGGGCCCCCTACAATGAGCAGTTCTTC